The clone carrying this T cell receptor beta chain was seen many times. The antigen is not known. There are 16 residues in the CDR3. Deletions cut 4 bases from V and 2 bases from J, with 17 bases between. Germline values: CDR1 SGHRS, CDR2 YFSETQ. The sample belongs to a study of T-cell memory formation after mild COVID-19. Study overall: The two donors had largely donor-specific TCR clusters.

Findings of the study overall: Some SARS-CoV-2-responding clones were already detected in memory before infection. Unconfirmed was the SARS-CoV-2 specificity of second-wave clones that peaked on day 37.

The 5'RACE method, run with constant-segment primers, produced TCR alpha and TCR beta cDNA libraries (carrying sample barcodes and UMIs). TCRdb fed the 5' RACE reads into MiXCR, producing one record per CDR3 protein. The sample has about 210,000 distinct CDR3 sequences; about 11% are singletons. The receptor comes from a man between 18 and 29 years old who had mild COVID-19 (a few samples of this study predate the infection). Cell type and time point are not known. Material for sequencing was PBMCs or a T cell subset sorted from them (not recorded which). The gene calls are TRBV5-1 and TRBJ2-3; possibly TRBD2 for D (5 bases). The CDR3 spells CASSAGQLGPTDTQYF. For the CDR3, the DNA is TGCGCCAGCAGCGCGGGCCAGTTGGGCCCCACAGATACGCAGTATTTT.